This TCR beta chain was retrieved from a study of CD8 T cells in ankylosing spondylitis (dated by TCRdb to about 2017). A note on the overall study: The study profiled T cell receptor beta repertoires in healthy donors and ankylosing spondylitis patients to find disease-linked TCR variants. The full study cohort comprised around 25 ankylosing spondylitis patients and 85 to 120 healthy donors. Samples of peripheral blood were taken, and for ankylosing spondylitis patients, synovial fluid was collected as well.

Comments on this clonotype: Its antigen is still unknown. No much larger clone exists at a distance of one base, and base qualities are not known.

The paper as a whole reports these results and caveats: Some motif variants were previously reported in synovial fluid and blood of reactive arthritis patients, suggesting common disease-initiation mechanisms. The disease-linked clones were reported as significantly enriched in matched synovial fluid samples from ankylosing spondylitis patients. A TCR beta motif made up of several highly homologous amino acid variants appeared to be characteristic of blood from ankylosing spondylitis patients. The disease-linked clones had a CD8+ phenotype and were found at relatively low frequencies in peripheral blood.

TCRdb lists the instrument as Illumina HiSeq 2500. Quantitative 5'-RACE with molecular barcodes was the method used to prepare the TCR beta libraries. The study's processing was this. Disease-linked TCR variants were identified with a new computational method built on a probabilistic model of VDJ rearrangement. Using fastp at Q25 and MiXCR, TCRdb reprocessed the public reads and kept productive beta chains. Here each entry gathers all rows of one CDR3 protein and keeps the most common genes and DNA. In this record, the V and J calls reflect TCRdb's handling and not the investigators' own analysis. The sample table holds over 100,000 distinct CDR3 sequences, of which roughly 6.6% were seen once. The top ten clonotypes cover about 12% of the sample. The germline V end is reduced by 2 bases and the J end by 7 bases; junction bases left unmatched: 4. CDR1 and CDR2, looked up from the germline V gene (reference sequence), are LGHDT and YNNKEL. Measured from the cysteine to the phenylalanine, the CDR3 is 13 residues long. Of all the DNA, just the CDR3 is kept, 39 bases in frame from base 1.

This chain joins TRBV3-1 to TRBJ2-7, with 8 central nucleotides matching TRBD1. Material for sequencing was blood, either unsorted or a sorted T cell fraction (not recorded which). This receptor was obtained from a male donor with ankylosing spondylitis or in good health (not recorded which). The nucleotide sequence is TGTGCCAGCAGCCAACAGGGGGCCTGGGAGCAGTACTTC. This sequence encodes CASSQQGAWEQYF.